These 22 T cell receptor beta chains originate from one sample sequenced in a study of T cells after posttransplantation cyclophosphamide. Only in-frame clones appear in the TCRdb table, and some are missing; sequencing was by immunoSEQ multiplex PCR. The sample has over 15,000 clones; over 65% are singletons. Treatment was busulfan-fludarabine conditioning, a marrow graft, and cyclophosphamide on days +3 and +4. The sample here was PBMCs, taken after an allogeneic stem cell transplant with post-transplant cyclophosphamide. These receptors were taken from a male patient aged 25 to 39 who received an allogeneic stem cell transplant from a related donor, was CMV-positive, and had acute GVHD only. The T cells may come from the graft donor.

This chain connects TRBV15 to TRBJ2-2; D not certain. V lost 4 bases, J lost 2 bases, and 11 bases lay in between. Germline V CDR1 and CDR2: LNHNV, YYDKDF (reference sequence). CDR3 length equals 15 residues. CDR3 in amino acids: CATSTGRGNTGELFF. The CDR3 DNA sequence: TGTGCCACCAGCACGGGTCGAGGAAACACCGGGGAGCTGTTTTTT. Filled out from reference TRBV15 and TRBJ2-2, the complete variable domain reads DAMVIQNPRYQVTQFGKPVTLSCSQTLNHNVMYWYQQKSSQAPKLLFHYYDKDFNNEADTPDNFQSRRPNTSFCFLDIRSPGLGDTAMYLCATSTGRGNTGELFFGEGSRLTVL.

V usage is TRBV11-3 and J usage is TRBJ2-7, with 7 bases matching TRBD1. After removal of 5 bases from V and 1 base from J, the junction contained 2 bases not matched to a gene. Per the germline V gene, CDR1 is SGHNT and CDR2 is YENEEA. This CDR3 has 13 residues. CDR3 in DNA: TGTGCCAGCAGCACGACAGGGTCCTACGAGCAGTACTTC. This sequence encodes CASSTTGSYEQYF. Complete variable domain (other parts from reference TRBV11-3 and TRBJ2-7): EAGVVQSPRYKIIEKKQPVAFWCNPISGHNTLYWYLQNLGQGPELLIRYENEEAVDDSQLPKDRFSAERLKGVDSTLKIQPAELGDSAVYLCASSTTGSYEQYFGPGTRLTVT.

The chain uses TRBV5-1 and TRBJ2-6; TRBD2 aligns across 9 bases. The ends lost 1 base at V and 1 base at J; junction bases unmatched: 3. Germline values: CDR1 SGHRS, CDR2 YFSETQ. The CDR3 is 17 amino acids. This CDR3 reads CASSLMSGGSGANVLTF. CDR3 DNA sequence: TGCGCCAGCAGCTTGATGAGCGGGGGGTCTGGGGCCAACGTCCTGACTTTC.

The table lists this clone with a count of one. The CDR3: CASAGQGRTGELFF. CDR3 nucleotides: TGCGCCAGCGCAGGACAGGGGAGAACCGGGGAGCTGTTTTTT. The chain couples TRBV4-3 to TRBJ2-2; 9 bases map to TRBD1. Germline trimming cut 8 bases from V and 5 bases from J; bases unmatched to any gene: 6. The CDR3 spans 14 residues. Germline loops: CDR1 LGHNA, CDR2 YSLEER.

J is TRBJ1-4 and V is TRBV6-6, with unresolved D. There are 12 residues in the CDR3. Germline values: CDR1 MNHNY, CDR2 SVGAGI (reference sequence). Trimming left V 5 bases short and J 7 bases short, with 8 bases between. The CDR3 DNA follows: TGTGCCAGCAGTCTCCGTCGTGAAAAACTGTTTTTT. Residues: CASSLRREKLFF.

With regard to this clone: The sample has other DNA sequences that encode this CDR3 too. The CDR3 sequence: CSVVQGPSYEQYF. DNA for the CDR3: TGCAGCGTTGTCCAGGGGCCCTCCTACGAGCAGTACTTC. The rearrangement links TRBV29-1 to TRBJ2-7; TRBD1 might be the D (6 bases). Germline CDR1 is SQVTM and CDR2 is ANQGSEA. Deletions cut 4 bases from V and 0 bases from J, with 10 bases between. This CDR3 has 13 residues.

The rearrangement joins TRBV19 to TRBJ1-1, with D hard to call. Trimming removed 6 bases at V and 5 bases at J, with 10 bases between. CDR1 LNHDA and CDR2 SQIVND come from the germline V gene (reference sequence). This CDR3 has 12 amino acids. The CDR3 nucleotides read TGTGCCAGTAGCCTCGGTTGGACTGAAGCTTTCTTT. It specifies CASSLGWTEAFF.

The chain joins TRBV4-3 to TRBJ1-1, with D maybe TRBD1 (5 bases). This CDR3 is 17 amino acids long. CDR1 and CDR2 from the germline V gene are LGHNA and YSLEER. V was pared by 4 bases and J by 4 bases, with 22 bases between. The CDR3 sequence is CASSRRFRGVAGTEAFF. The CDR3 bases are TGCGCCAGCAGCCGAAGATTTAGGGGCGTAGCGGGCACTGAAGCTTTCTTT.

In DNA form, the CDR3 reads TGTGCCAGCAGCGTGGGAGAGGGCCGCACTGAAGCTTTCTTT. Its translation is CASSVGEGRTEAFF. The chain carries TRBV9 and TRBJ1-1; D is ambiguous. Germline V gene data show CDR1 as SGDLS and CDR2 as YYNGEE. The CDR3 consists of 14 residues. V was pared by 2 bases and J by 4 bases, with 12 bases between.

The chain uses TRBV5-1 and TRBJ1-3; 7 bases align to TRBD1. Germline loops: CDR1 SGHRS, CDR2 YFSETQ. V shed 4 bases, J shed 0 bases, and the junction held 13 bases outside the gene matches. The length of the CDR3 is 18 residues. The CDR3: CASSRTPTGQSSGNTIYF. CDR3 nucleotides: TGCGCCAGCAGCAGAACTCCGACAGGGCAGAGCTCTGGAAACACCATATATTTT.

The chain combines TRBV11-2 with TRBJ2-7, with D uncertain. V gave up 5 bases and J gave up 6 bases, with 8 bases separating them. The CDR3 has 11 residues. The V gene's germline CDR1 is SGHAT and CDR2 FQNNGV. As DNA, the CDR3 is TGTGCCAGCAGCAGCTTAATCGAGCAGTACTTC. It encodes CASSSLIEQYF.

This clone was seen just once. V usage is TRBV6-1 and J usage is TRBJ1-2; 7 positions agree with TRBD1. J lost 4 bases, V lost 4 bases, and 6 bases had no gene match. The length of the CDR3 is 14 residues. Germline CDR1 and CDR2: MNHNS and SASEGT. CDR3: CASSGTGTAYGYTF. CDR3 nucleotides: TGTGCCAGCAGTGGTACCGGGACAGCCTATGGCTACACCTTC.

The chain links TRBV5-1 to TRBJ2-3; 7 bases match TRBD2. Per the germline V gene, CDR1 is SGHRS and CDR2 is YFSETQ. This CDR3 is built from 15 residues. After removal of 4 bases from V and 4 bases from J, the junction contained 9 bases not matched to a gene. Written as DNA, the CDR3 is TGCGCCAGCAGCCCAGGACTAGATCACCCAGATACGCAGTATTTT. Its translation: CASSPGLDHPDTQYF.

The chain combines TRBV27 with TRBJ2-7; 7 nucleotides match TRBD2. Germline V gene data show CDR1 as MNHEY and CDR2 as SMNVEV (reference sequence). The CDR3 contains 15 residues. V was clipped by 8 bases and J by 2 bases; unmatched bases: 12. As DNA, the CDR3 is TGTGCCAGCCGGTCGGGGGGAACCCGTACCTACGAGCAGTACTTC. Translating gives CASRSGGTRTYEQYF.

The chain employs TRBV5-4 and TRBJ1-2; 8 nucleotides match TRBD1. V was pared by 6 bases and J by 8 bases, with 9 bases of the junction left unmatched. Germline V gives CDR1 SGHNT, CDR2 YYREEE (reference sequence). CDR3 length: 13 residues. DNA for the CDR3: TGTGCCAGCACCTGGACAGGGATGGGGGGCTACACCTTC. Encoded protein: CASTWTGMGGYTF.

V usage is TRBV7-9 and J usage is TRBJ2-7, with D tentatively TRBD2 (6 bases). Per germline, CDR1 SEHNR and CDR2 FQNEAQ (reference sequence). Trimming pared 3 bases from V and 2 bases from J, leaving 14 bases between. This CDR3 has 15 amino acids. CDR3 sequence: CASSFTGRGTYEQYF. The CDR3 bases are TGTGCCAGCAGCTTCACCGGACGGGGGACCTACGAGCAGTACTTC.

This clone came up a few times. The V gene is TRBV6-1, the J gene TRBJ2-3; possible D gene TRBD1, 6 bases. This CDR3 has 15 residues. V lost 6 bases to trimming and J lost 2 bases, with 15 bases between them. Germline lookup yields CDR1 MNHNS and CDR2 SASEGT. CDR3 nucleotides: TGTGCCAGCAGACGTACAGGGCAAAACACAGATACGCAGTATTTT. It codes for CASRRTGQNTDTQYF.

J is TRBJ2-1 and V is TRBV6-5; D perhaps matches TRBD1 (6 bases). The V end lost 6 bases, the J end lost 4 bases, and 16 bases lay between the germline ends. Germline-derived CDR1 and CDR2 are MNHEY and SVGAGI. This CDR3 contains 15 residues. This CDR3 reads CASRATGTGYNEQFF. As DNA, the CDR3 is TGTGCCAGCAGGGCCACAGGGACGGGTTACAATGAGCAGTTCTTC.

J is TRBJ1-1 and V is TRBV19; a weak D match, TRBD1 (5 bases). This CDR3 has 15 residues. Between the trimmed V and J ends, which lost 8 bases and 4 bases, there was a span of 20 bases. CDR1 LNHDA and CDR2 SQIVND come from the germline V gene (reference sequence). Here the CDR3 reads CASLERGTVTTEAFF. CDR3 nucleotide sequence: TGTGCCAGTCTAGAGCGGGGGACGGTGACCACTGAAGCTTTCTTT.

This sequence joins TRBV2 and TRBJ2-3; TRBD2 is a possible D gene (5 bases). CDR1 is SNHLY, CDR2 FYNNEI, per germline. The CDR3 is 16 amino acids. Trimming removed 3 bases from V and 1 base from J, with 14 bases in between. The CDR3 DNA follows: TGTGCCAGCAGTGAGGGGAGAGGGCCGGGCACAGATACGCAGTATTTT. Translation: CASSEGRGPGTDTQYF.

This clone was counted a few times. The chain employs TRBV4-3 and TRBJ1-3; no clear D gene. The germline CDR1 and CDR2 sequences are LGHNA and YSLEER. This CDR3 region has 17 residues. The V and J ends lost 1 base and 1 base respectively, with 14 bases between them. CDR3 DNA sequence: TGCGCCAGCAGCCAAGTGGACGGACTTATATCTGGAAACACCATATATTTT. Translating it yields CASSQVDGLISGNTIYF.

The V call is TRBV5-6, the J call TRBJ2-1; the match to TRBD2 covers 7 bases. V shed 0 bases and J 0 bases; nucleotides not matched to a gene: 3. The CDR3 has 16 amino acids. Per the germline V gene, CDR1 is SGHDT and CDR2 is YYEEEE. This CDR3 is CASSLERGLSYNEQFF. In nucleotides, the CDR3 is TGTGCCAGCAGCTTGGAGCGGGGACTCTCCTACAATGAGCAGTTCTTC.